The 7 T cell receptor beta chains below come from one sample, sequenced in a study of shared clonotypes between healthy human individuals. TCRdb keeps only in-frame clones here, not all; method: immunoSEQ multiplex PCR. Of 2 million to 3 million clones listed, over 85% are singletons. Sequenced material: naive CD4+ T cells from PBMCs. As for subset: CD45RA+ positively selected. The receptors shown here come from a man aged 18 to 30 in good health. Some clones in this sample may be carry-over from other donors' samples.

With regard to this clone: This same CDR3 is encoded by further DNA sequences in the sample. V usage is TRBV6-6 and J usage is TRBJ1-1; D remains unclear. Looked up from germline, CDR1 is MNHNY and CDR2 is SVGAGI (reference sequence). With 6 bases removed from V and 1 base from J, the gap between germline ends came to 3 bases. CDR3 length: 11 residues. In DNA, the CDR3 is TGTGCCAGCAGGGAGAACACTGAAGCTTTCTTT. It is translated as CASRENTEAFF.

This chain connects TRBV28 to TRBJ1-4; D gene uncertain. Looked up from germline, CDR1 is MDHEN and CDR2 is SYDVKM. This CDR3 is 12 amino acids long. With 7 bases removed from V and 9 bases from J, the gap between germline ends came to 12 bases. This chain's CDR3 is CASNRLTKKLFF. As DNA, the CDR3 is TGTGCCAGCAATAGACTGACGAAAAAACTGTTTTTT.

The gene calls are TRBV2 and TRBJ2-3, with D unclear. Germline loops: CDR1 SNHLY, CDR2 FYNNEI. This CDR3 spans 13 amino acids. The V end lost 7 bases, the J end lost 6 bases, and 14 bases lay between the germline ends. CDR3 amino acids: CASTFSLGDTQYF. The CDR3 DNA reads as TGTGCCAGCACATTTTCCTTGGGGGATACGCAGTATTTT.

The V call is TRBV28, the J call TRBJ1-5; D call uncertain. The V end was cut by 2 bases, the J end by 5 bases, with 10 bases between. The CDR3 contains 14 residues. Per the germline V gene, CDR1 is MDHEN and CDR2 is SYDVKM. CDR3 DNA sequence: TGTGCCAGCAGTTTAGGGCAGACCTATCAGCCCCAGCATTTT. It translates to CASSLGQTYQPQHF.

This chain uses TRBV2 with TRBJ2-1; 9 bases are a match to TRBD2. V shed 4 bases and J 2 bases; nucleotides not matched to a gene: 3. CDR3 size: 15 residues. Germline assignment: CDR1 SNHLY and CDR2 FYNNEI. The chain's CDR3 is CASSAAGGPYNEQFF. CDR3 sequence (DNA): TGTGCCAGCAGTGCGGCGGGAGGGCCCTACAATGAGCAGTTCTTC.

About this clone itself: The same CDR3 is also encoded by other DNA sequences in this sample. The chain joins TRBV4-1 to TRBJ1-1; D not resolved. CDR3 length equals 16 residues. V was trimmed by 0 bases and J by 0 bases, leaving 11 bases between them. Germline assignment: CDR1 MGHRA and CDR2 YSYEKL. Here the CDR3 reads CASSQDSRRLNTEAFF. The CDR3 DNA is TGCGCCAGCAGCCAAGATAGTAGACGGTTGAACACTGAAGCTTTCTTT.

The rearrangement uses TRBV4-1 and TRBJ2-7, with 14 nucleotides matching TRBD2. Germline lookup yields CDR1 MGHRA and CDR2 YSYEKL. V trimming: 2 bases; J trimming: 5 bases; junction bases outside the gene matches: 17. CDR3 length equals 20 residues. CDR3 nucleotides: TGCGCCAGCAGCCAAAGCCGGACAGGGGGGGGACTAGCGGGAGCCCACGAGCAGTACTTC. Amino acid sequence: CASSQSRTGGGLAGAHEQYF.